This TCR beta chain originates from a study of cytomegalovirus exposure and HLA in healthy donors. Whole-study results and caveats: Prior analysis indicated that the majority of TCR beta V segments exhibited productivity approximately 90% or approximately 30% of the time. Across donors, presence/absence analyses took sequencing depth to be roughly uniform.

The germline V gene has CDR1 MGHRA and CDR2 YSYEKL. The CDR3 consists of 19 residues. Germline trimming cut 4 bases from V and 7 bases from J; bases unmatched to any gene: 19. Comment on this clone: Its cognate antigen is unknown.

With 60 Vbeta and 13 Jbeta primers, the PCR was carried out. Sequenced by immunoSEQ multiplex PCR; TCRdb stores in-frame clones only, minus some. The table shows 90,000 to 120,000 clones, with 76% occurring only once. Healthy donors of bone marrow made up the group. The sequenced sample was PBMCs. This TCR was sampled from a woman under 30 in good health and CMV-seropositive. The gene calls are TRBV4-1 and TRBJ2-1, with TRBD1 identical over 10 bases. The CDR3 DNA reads TGCGCCAGCAGCCGAGAAAAATCGGGACAGGGGATATCGCGGAATGAGCAGTTCTTC. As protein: CASSREKSGQGISRNEQFF.